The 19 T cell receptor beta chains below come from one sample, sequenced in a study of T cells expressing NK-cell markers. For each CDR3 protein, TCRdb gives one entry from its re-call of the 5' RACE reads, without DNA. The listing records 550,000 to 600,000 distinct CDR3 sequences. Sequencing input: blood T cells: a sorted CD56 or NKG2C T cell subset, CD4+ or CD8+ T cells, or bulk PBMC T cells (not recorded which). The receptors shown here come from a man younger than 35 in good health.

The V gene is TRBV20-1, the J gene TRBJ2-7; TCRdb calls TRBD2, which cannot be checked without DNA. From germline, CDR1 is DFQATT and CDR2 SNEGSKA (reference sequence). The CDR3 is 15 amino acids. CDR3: CSARLSQAGTYEQYF.

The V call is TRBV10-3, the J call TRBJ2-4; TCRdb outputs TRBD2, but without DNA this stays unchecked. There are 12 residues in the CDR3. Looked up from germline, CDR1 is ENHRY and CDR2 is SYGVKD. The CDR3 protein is CAISEEGLEEDF.

The CDR3 region is CSYEGGRNTEAFF. The chain carries TRBV29-1 and TRBJ1-1; TCRdb names TRBD1, which stays unverified in the absence of DNA. Per germline, CDR1 SQVTM and CDR2 ANQGSEA. This CDR3 comprises 13 residues.

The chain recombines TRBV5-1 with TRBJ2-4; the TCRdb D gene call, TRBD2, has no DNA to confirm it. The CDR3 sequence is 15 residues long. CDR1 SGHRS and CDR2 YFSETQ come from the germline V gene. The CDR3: CASSRTGTQNDIQYF.

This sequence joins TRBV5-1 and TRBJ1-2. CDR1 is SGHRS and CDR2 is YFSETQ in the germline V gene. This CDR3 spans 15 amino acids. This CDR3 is CASSFSLGADYGYTF.

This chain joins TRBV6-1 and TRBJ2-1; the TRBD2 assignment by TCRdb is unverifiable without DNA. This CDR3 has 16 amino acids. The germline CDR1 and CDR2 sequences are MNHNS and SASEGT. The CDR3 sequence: CASSAEPAGGPREQFF.

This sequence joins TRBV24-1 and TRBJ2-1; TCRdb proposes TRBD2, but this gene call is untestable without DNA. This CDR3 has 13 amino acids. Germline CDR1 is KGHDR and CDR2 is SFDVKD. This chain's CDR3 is CATSEGRYNEQFF.

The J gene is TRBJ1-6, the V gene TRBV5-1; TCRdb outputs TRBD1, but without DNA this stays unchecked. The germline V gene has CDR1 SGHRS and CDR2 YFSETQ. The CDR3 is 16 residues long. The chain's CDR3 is CASSLAGQGGSSPLHF.

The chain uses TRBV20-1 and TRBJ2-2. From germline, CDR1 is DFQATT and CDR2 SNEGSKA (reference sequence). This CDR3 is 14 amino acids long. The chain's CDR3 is CSARRDRSTGELFF.

The CDR3: CASSLEAGGITDTQYF. J is TRBJ2-3 and V is TRBV5-1; TCRdb names TRBD2, which stays unverified in the absence of DNA. Germline V gene lookup returns CDR1 SGHRS and CDR2 YFSETQ. This CDR3 spans 16 amino acids.

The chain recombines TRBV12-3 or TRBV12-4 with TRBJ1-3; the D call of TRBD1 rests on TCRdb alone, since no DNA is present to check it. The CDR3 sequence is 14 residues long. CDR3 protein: CASSLTGLGNTIYF.

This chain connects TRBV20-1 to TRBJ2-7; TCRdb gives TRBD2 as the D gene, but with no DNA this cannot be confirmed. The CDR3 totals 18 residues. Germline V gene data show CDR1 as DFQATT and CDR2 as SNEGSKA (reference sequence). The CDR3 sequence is CSASLRTFAGVNSREQYF.

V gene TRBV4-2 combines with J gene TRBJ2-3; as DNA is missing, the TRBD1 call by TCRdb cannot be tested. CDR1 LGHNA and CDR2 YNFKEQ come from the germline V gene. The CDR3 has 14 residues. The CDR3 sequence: CASSQRTGEDTQYF.

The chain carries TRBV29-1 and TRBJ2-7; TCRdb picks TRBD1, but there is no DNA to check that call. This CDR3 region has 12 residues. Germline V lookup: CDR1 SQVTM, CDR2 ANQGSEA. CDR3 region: CSVRGQKYEQYF.

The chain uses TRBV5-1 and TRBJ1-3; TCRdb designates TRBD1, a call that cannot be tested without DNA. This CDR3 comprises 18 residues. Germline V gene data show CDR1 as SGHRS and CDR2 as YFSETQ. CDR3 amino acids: CASSQGVRRGYSGNTIYF.

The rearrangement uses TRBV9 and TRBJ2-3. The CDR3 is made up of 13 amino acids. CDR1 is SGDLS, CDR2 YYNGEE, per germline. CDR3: CASSVGTKDTQYF.

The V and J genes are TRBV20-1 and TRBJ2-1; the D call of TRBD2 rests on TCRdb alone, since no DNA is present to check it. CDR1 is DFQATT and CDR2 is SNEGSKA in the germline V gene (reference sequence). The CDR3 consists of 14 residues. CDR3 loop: CSANLGTSGDEQFF.

This CDR3 is CASSSIGGYEPEADTQYF. This chain joins TRBV11-1 and TRBJ2-3; the TCRdb D gene call, TRBD1, has no DNA to confirm it. The CDR3 spans 18 residues. CDR1 SGHAT and CDR2 FQDESV come from the germline V gene (reference sequence).

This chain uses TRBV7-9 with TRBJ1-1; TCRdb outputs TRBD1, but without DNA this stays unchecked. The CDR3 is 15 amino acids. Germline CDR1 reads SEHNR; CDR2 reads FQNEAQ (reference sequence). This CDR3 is CASSVQGIGGTEAFF.